The 27 T cell receptor beta chains reported below all come from one sample, sequenced in a study of blood T cell repertoires in COVID-19. Clones were read by immunoSEQ multiplex PCR, and TCRdb kept only the in-frame ones, dropping some. The table lists about 18,000 clones, 75% to 90% of them singletons. The sample was peripheral blood. The receptor source for this set is a man aged 45-65 years with active COVID-19.

This chain uses TRBV6-5 with TRBJ1-6; D is ambiguous. Trimming took off 8 bases at V and 3 bases at J, with 8 bases between the two ends. The CDR3 length is 13 residues. Germline CDR1 and CDR2: MNHEY and SVGAGI. The CDR3 DNA is TGTGCCAGCCTCCGGGACTATAATTCACCCCTCCACTTT. Its translation is CASLRDYNSPLHF.

This chain links TRBV4-1 with TRBJ2-1; TRBD2 aligns across 15 bases. CDR3 length equals 16 residues. Per germline, CDR1 MGHRA and CDR2 YSYEKL. V trimming: 1 base; J trimming: 7 bases; junction bases outside the gene matches: 2. CDR3 amino acids: CASSQGTSGRVNEQFF. The DNA for the CDR3 is TGCGCCAGCAGCCAAGGGACTAGCGGGAGGGTAAATGAGCAGTTCTTC.

This clone was seen just once. V and J are TRBV5-6 and TRBJ1-2, with D possibly being TRBD1 (5 bases). The length of the CDR3 is 15 residues. V was trimmed by 4 bases and J by 2 bases, leaving 15 bases between them. CDR1 and CDR2 from the germline V gene are SGHDT and YYEEEE. Here the CDR3 reads CASSPGGSGNYGYTF. DNA of the CDR3: TGTGCCAGCAGCCCCGGCGGTTCAGGGAACTATGGCTACACCTTC.

This sequence joins TRBV5-4 and TRBJ2-3, with a weak D call TRBD1 (6 bases). CDR3 length: 19 residues. The V end lost 4 bases, the J end lost 3 bases, and 27 bases lay between the germline ends. Per the germline V gene, CDR1 is SGHNT and CDR2 is YYREEE (reference sequence). The CDR3 DNA sequence: TGTGCCAGCAGCCCGGGTGGGACAAAGCTAGCTAGGACGACAGATACGCAGTATTTT. As protein: CASSPGGTKLARTTDTQYF. Full variable domain (missing parts from reference TRBV5-4 and TRBJ2-3): ETGVTQSPTHLIKTRGQQVTLRCSSQSGHNTVSWYQQALGQGPQFIFQYYREEENGRGNFPPRFSGLQFPNYSSELNVNALELDDSALYLCASSPGGTKLARTTDTQYFGPGTRLTVL.

V and J are TRBV5-1 and TRBJ1-2; 9 nucleotides match TRBD1. This CDR3 has 17 residues. From germline, CDR1 is SGHRS and CDR2 YFSETQ. The J segment lost 4 bases and the V segment lost 2 bases, leaving 12 bases of the junction unmatched. The CDR3 DNA follows: TGCGCCAGCAGCTTCGGGACAGGGAACCCAGGGGGCTATGGCTACACCTTC. Protein product: CASSFGTGNPGGYGYTF.

CDR3 bases: TGTGCCAGCAGTCAGTCTCTTACCGGGACAAAGGGCGAGCAGTACTTC. Translating gives CASSQSLTGTKGEQYF. The genes are TRBV2 and TRBJ2-7, with D possibly TRBD1 on 6 matching bases. V lost 5 bases and J lost 6, with 23 bases in between. Germline V gene lookup returns CDR1 SNHLY and CDR2 FYNNEI. The CDR3 extends over 16 amino acids.

This clone is a singleton in its sample. The chain employs TRBV9 and TRBJ2-3, with TRBD2 identical over 9 bases. From germline, CDR1 is SGDLS and CDR2 YYNGEE. The CDR3 extends over 17 amino acids. Trimming at V came to 4 bases and at J to 5 bases, leaving 14 bases not matched to a gene. CDR3 DNA: TGTGCCAGCAGCCCTAGTATGGGTAGCGGGAGTTTAGATACGCAGTATTTT. Its translation is CASSPSMGSGSLDTQYF.

This clone was found a few times. The J gene is TRBJ1-2, the V gene TRBV6-2 or TRBV6-3; TRBD1 agrees at 7 bases. Germline V lookup: CDR1 MNHEY, CDR2 SVGEGT. Losses at the gene ends were 4 bases for V and 3 bases for J; bases not matched to a gene: 5. The length of the CDR3 is 14 residues. CDR3: CASSLDRSYYGYTF. As DNA, the CDR3 is TGTGCCAGCAGTTTGGACAGGTCCTACTATGGCTACACCTTC.

The chain combines TRBV15 with TRBJ2-5; D gene unclear. Germline V gene data show CDR1 as LNHNV and CDR2 as YYDKDF (reference sequence). CDR3 length: 12 residues. Trimming stripped 0 bases from V and 4 bases from J, with 3 bases between. CDR3 DNA sequence: TGTGCCACCAGCAGAGATAGAGAGACCCAGTACTTC. Amino acids: CATSRDRETQYF.

The rearrangement joins TRBV7-9 to TRBJ2-7, with unresolved D. The germline V and J ends were trimmed by 3 bases and 6 bases, with 9 bases remaining between them. This CDR3 contains 12 residues. CDR1 and CDR2 (germline): SEHNR, FQNEAQ (reference sequence). DNA for the CDR3: TGTGCCAGCAGCTTTGGAGAGTTCGAGCAGTACTTC. Protein sequence: CASSFGEFEQYF. Filled out from reference TRBV7-9 and TRBJ2-7, the complete variable domain reads DTGVSQNPRHKITKRGQNVTFRCDPISEHNRLYWYRQTLGQGPEFLTYFQNEAQLEKSRLLSDRFSAERPKGSFSTLEIQRTEQGDSAMYLCASSFGEFEQYFGPGTRLTVT.

This clone appeared once. The chain combines TRBV2 with TRBJ1-1; D not resolved. The V and J ends lost 5 bases and 1 base respectively, with 14 bases between them. Germline V CDR1 and CDR2: SNHLY, FYNNEI. CDR3 length: 15 residues. CDR3 nucleotide sequence: TGTGCCAGCAGTCCGCATGTAGCAGCGAACACTGAAGCTTTCTTT. Translation gives CASSPHVAANTEAFF.

The V call is TRBV4-1, the J call TRBJ2-1; 7 bases are a match to TRBD2. This CDR3 has 15 residues. Trimming removed 4 bases from V and 8 bases from J; junction bases left unmatched: 11. Per germline, CDR1 MGHRA and CDR2 YSYEKL. The CDR3 DNA follows: TGCGCCAGCAGCCTATCCGGGACTACAACCCATGAGCAGTTCTTC. Translation gives CASSLSGTTTHEQFF.

The sample holds one count of this clone. The chain has TRBV15 and TRBJ1-1; TRBD1 matches at 7 bases. V trimming: 2 bases; J trimming: 3 bases; junction bases outside the gene matches: 12. CDR3 length: 17 amino acids. The germline gives CDR1 LNHNV, CDR2 YYDKDF (reference sequence). CDR3 loop: CATSRPGADRVHTEAFF. Here the CDR3 DNA reads TGTGCCACCAGCAGACCGGGGGCCGACAGGGTCCACACTGAAGCTTTCTTT.

V and J are TRBV11-2 and TRBJ2-5, with a possible D match to TRBD2 (6 bases). This CDR3 is 17 amino acids long. CDR1 is SGHAT and CDR2 is FQNNGV in the germline V gene. Trimming removed 3 bases from V and 4 bases from J, with 21 bases in between. The CDR3 reads CASSLGGDGLGRETQYF. The CDR3 nucleotides are TGTGCCAGCAGCTTGGGCGGGGATGGGTTAGGGCGAGAGACCCAGTACTTC.

The chain couples TRBV27 to TRBJ1-1; possible D gene TRBD1, 5 bases. Germline V CDR1 and CDR2: MNHEY, SMNVEV (reference sequence). Trimming pared 5 bases from V and 10 bases from J, leaving 17 bases between. The CDR3 has 13 amino acids. The CDR3 spells CASSPGWAGLAFF. DNA for the CDR3: TGTGCCAGCAGTCCAGGCTGGGCAGGGCTAGCTTTCTTT.

This sequence joins TRBV4-2 and TRBJ2-2, with 7 positions matching TRBD2. This CDR3 has 15 residues. With 0 bases clipped from V and 6 bases from J, the junction kept 4 bases outside the gene matches. Looked up from germline, CDR1 is LGHNA and CDR2 is YNFKEQ. CDR3 coding DNA: TGTGCCAGCAGCCAAGATGGTGCGGGAGCCGGGGAGCTGTTTTTT. Translated, it gives CASSQDGAGAGELFF.

This chain joins TRBV6-4 and TRBJ2-2; D may be TRBD2 (6 bases). With 5 bases removed from V and 4 bases from J, the gap between germline ends came to 11 bases. The CDR3 loop spans 14 amino acids. Germline CDR1 is MRHNA and CDR2 is SNTAGT. The CDR3 spells CASSIGGRTGELFF. In DNA form, the CDR3 reads TGTGCCAGCAGTATCGGGGGACGCACCGGGGAGCTGTTTTTT.

This clone has just one count. The chain is built from TRBV7-6 and TRBJ2-1, with 11 bases that match TRBD1. With V trimmed by 5 bases and J by 6 bases, 12 bases remained unmatched. Germline CDR1 SGHVS, CDR2 FNYEAQ. This CDR3 is 17 amino acids long. The CDR3 DNA is TGTGCCAGCAGCCTCACCCCTCTTGGGACAGGGGGCAATGAGCAGTTCTTC. The encoded protein is CASSLTPLGTGGNEQFF.

This rearrangement joins TRBV18 to TRBJ2-1; TRBD1 aligns across 7 bases. The germline V gene has CDR1 KGHSH and CDR2 LQKENI. V shed 2 bases and J 5 bases; nucleotides not matched to a gene: 3. The CDR3 totals 14 residues. CDR3 in DNA: TGTGCCAGCTCACCAGGGACAGAGCACAATGAGCAGTTCTTC. It encodes CASSPGTEHNEQFF.

The chain's CDR3 is CASSSQAGVSYEQYF. As DNA, the CDR3 is TGCGCCAGCAGCTCCCAGGCGGGGGTATCCTACGAGCAGTACTTC. J is TRBJ2-7 and V is TRBV5-1; 7 bases agree with TRBD2. V shed 3 bases and J 1 base; nucleotides not matched to a gene: 7. In germline, CDR1 is SGHRS, CDR2 YFSETQ. This CDR3 is 15 amino acids long.

The J gene is TRBJ2-1, the V gene TRBV3-1 (or the pseudogene TRBV3-2); 8 bases line up with TRBD2. Germline V lookup: CDR1 LGHDT, CDR2 YNNKEL (reference sequence). This CDR3 contains 15 residues. J lost 8 bases, V lost 4 bases, and 10 bases had no gene match. The CDR3 coding sequence is TGTGCCAGCAGCCCCGGGACTAGTGGGGTTTATGAGCAGTTCTTC. This sequence encodes CASSPGTSGVYEQFF.

The rearrangement links TRBV10-3 to TRBJ2-7, with 8 bases that match TRBD1. Per the germline V gene, CDR1 is ENHRY and CDR2 is SYGVKD. V shed 5 bases and J 6 bases; nucleotides not matched to a gene: 3. The CDR3 spans 12 residues. CDR3 DNA sequence: TGTGCCATCAGTAAAGACAGGGGCGAGCAGTACTTC. It translates to CAISKDRGEQYF.

The chain is built from TRBV5-5 and TRBJ2-7; D remains unclear. This CDR3 is built from 13 residues. With 0 bases removed from V and 7 bases from J, the gap between germline ends came to 11 bases. Germline CDR1 is SGHKS and CDR2 is YYEKEE (reference sequence). CDR3 amino acids: CASSLVVQREQYF. The CDR3 DNA reads as TGTGCCAGCAGCTTGGTGGTCCAGAGGGAGCAGTACTTC. The complete variable domain, with remaining parts taken from reference TRBV5-5 and TRBJ2-7, reads DAGVTQSPTHLIKTRGQQVTLRCSPISGHKSVSWYQQVLGQGPQFIFQYYEKEERGRGNFPDRFSARQFPNYSSELNVNALLLGDSALYLCASSLVVQREQYFGPGTRLTVT.

CDR3: CASSPRGGTTGELFF. The CDR3 bases are TGTGCCAGCAGCCCACGCGGGGGTACCACCGGGGAGCTGTTTTTT. The chain combines TRBV11-2 with TRBJ2-2; 7 bases are a match to TRBD2. The CDR3 covers 15 residues. Germline CDR1 is SGHAT and CDR2 is FQNNGV. V trimming: 5 bases; J trimming: 4 bases; junction bases outside the gene matches: 7.

This chain uses TRBV4-3 with TRBJ1-2, with 7 positions matching TRBD1. CDR3 length: 13 residues. V lost 2 bases, J lost 4 bases, and 1 base stayed unmatched. CDR1 and CDR2 from the germline V gene are LGHNA and YSLEER. CDR3 coding DNA: TGCGCCAGCAGCCAATACAGGGGCTATGGCTACACCTTC. It encodes CASSQYRGYGYTF.

The chain employs TRBV4-3 and TRBJ2-7, with 11 bases fitting TRBD1. The CDR3 extends over 16 amino acids. CDR1 and CDR2 (germline): LGHNA, YSLEER. Trimming at V came to 0 bases and at J to 5 bases, leaving 6 bases not matched to a gene. The CDR3 sequence: CASSQEEGTGGNEQYF. Written as DNA, the CDR3 is TGCGCCAGCAGCCAAGAAGAAGGGACAGGGGGAAACGAGCAGTACTTC.

V and J are TRBV18 and TRBJ2-7; 13 bases are a match to TRBD2. The ends lost 5 bases at V and 0 bases at J; junction bases unmatched: 7. CDR1 is KGHSH, CDR2 LQKENI, per germline. The CDR3 sequence is 17 residues long. The CDR3 DNA follows: TGTGCCAGCTCAATTGGGACTAGCGGGATGAGCTCCTACGAGCAGTACTTC. This gives the protein CASSIGTSGMSSYEQYF.